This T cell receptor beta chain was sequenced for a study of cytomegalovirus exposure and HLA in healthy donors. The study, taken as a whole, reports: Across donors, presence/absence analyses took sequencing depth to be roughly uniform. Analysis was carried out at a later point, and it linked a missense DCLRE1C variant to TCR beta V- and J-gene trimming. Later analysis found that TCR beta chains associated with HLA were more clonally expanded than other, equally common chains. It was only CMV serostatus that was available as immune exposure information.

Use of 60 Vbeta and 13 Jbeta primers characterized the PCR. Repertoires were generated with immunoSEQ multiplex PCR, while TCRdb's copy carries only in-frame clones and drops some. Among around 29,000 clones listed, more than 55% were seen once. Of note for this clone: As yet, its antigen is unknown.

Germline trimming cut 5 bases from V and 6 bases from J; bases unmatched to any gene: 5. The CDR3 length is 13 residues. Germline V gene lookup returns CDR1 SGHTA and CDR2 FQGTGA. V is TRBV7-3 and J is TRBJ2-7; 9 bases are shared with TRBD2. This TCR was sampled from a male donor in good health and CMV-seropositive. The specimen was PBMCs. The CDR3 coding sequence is TGTGCCAGCAGCCCAGCAGCGGGAGGCGAGCAGTACTTC. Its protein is CASSPAAGGEQYF.